The 10 T cell receptor beta chains below come from one sample, sequenced in a study of T cell clones after liver transplantation. Using immunoSEQ multiplex PCR, the repertoire was profiled, and TCRdb retains in-frame clones only, with some absent. The sample holds about 70,000 clones, about 80% seen once. The sample consisted of CD4+ T cells from blood, taken 12 months after liver transplant. The origin of the receptors is a human patient who received a liver transplant. Some of the T cells may derive from the graft donor.

This chain joins TRBV9 and TRBJ2-1; D is undetermined. This CDR3 has 15 residues. Between the trimmed V and J ends, which lost 4 bases and 5 bases, there was a span of 16 bases. Germline V lookup: CDR1 SGDLS, CDR2 YYNGEE. The CDR3 DNA is TGTGCCAGCAGCCTCCAGGAGCTACTTAACAATGAGCAGTTCTTC. Its translation: CASSLQELLNNEQFF.

The genes are TRBV5-1 and TRBJ2-3; 14 bases fit TRBD2. J gave up 4 bases and V 4 bases, and 11 bases lay outside the gene matches. This CDR3 is built from 18 residues. CDR1 is SGHRS, CDR2 YFSETQ, per germline. This chain's CDR3 is CASSGTGLAGALSDTQYF. CDR3 sequence (DNA): TGCGCCAGCAGCGGGACGGGACTAGCGGGAGCTTTATCAGATACGCAGTATTTT.

The rearrangement uses TRBV7-2 and TRBJ1-2; D is undetermined. The germline gives CDR1 SGHTA, CDR2 FQGNSA. V was pared by 1 base and J by 2 bases, with 5 bases between. This CDR3 comprises 13 residues. CDR3 DNA sequence: TGTGCCAGCAGCTTAGGCCGGAACTATGGCTACACCTTC. It codes for CASSLGRNYGYTF.

V is TRBV28 and J is TRBJ1-2, with 8 bases matching TRBD1. This CDR3 region has 14 residues. The germline CDR1 and CDR2 sequences are MDHEN and SYDVKM. J was trimmed by 7 bases and V by 5 bases; bases with no gene match: 9. The CDR3 is CASSPLRGRAGYTF. For the CDR3, the DNA is TGTGCCAGCAGTCCCCTCAGGGGGCGGGCTGGCTACACCTTC.

The DNA of the CDR3 is TGTGCCAGCTCACCTGGTTGGACTAGCGGGAGGCGGATCTACAATGAGCAGTTCTTC. It encodes CASSPGWTSGRRIYNEQFF. This chain links TRBV18 with TRBJ2-1; 14 bases map to TRBD2. V lost 3 bases and J lost 3; bases outside the gene matches: 10. Germline CDR1 KGHSH, CDR2 LQKENI. CDR3 length: 19 amino acids.

The V gene is TRBV11-2, the J gene TRBJ2-4; D perhaps matches TRBD2 (5 bases). The ends were cut back, 4 bases at V and 0 bases at J, with 16 bases in the middle. Germline CDR1 and CDR2: SGHAT and FQNNGV. CDR3 length: 17 residues. The CDR3, as DNA: TGTGCCAGCAGCTCGAGGGCCACCGAGTTAGCCAAAAACATTCAGTACTTC. Residues: CASSSRATELAKNIQYF.

J is TRBJ2-5 and V is TRBV28, with D possibly matching TRBD1 (6 bases). This CDR3 has 15 residues. Germline CDR1 is MDHEN and CDR2 is SYDVKM. Trimming stripped 2 bases from V and 2 bases from J, with 12 bases between. CDR3 in amino acids: CASSLVTGPQETQYF. The CDR3 DNA follows: TGTGCCAGCAGTTTAGTAACAGGGCCACAAGAGACCCAGTACTTC.

This clone was recorded once. V gene TRBV27 combines with J gene TRBJ1-3, with 11 bases lining up with TRBD1. Germline CDR1 is MNHEY and CDR2 is SMNVEV (reference sequence). The CDR3 covers 14 residues. V was clipped by 7 bases and J by 4 bases; unmatched bases: 3. The DNA for the CDR3 is TGTGCCAGCAAGGGACAGGGGGTCGGAAACACCATATATTTT. It specifies CASKGQGVGNTIYF.

V usage is TRBV2 and J usage is TRBJ1-5, with TRBD1 matching 9 bases. Trimming took 8 bases from V and 5 from J; bases not matched to a gene: 16. Per the germline V gene, CDR1 is SNHLY and CDR2 is FYNNEI. The CDR3 totals 17 residues. CDR3 in DNA: TGTGCCAGCGGGCCCTTAACCGGGACAGGGTACGATCAGCCCCAGCATTTT. Amino acids: CASGPLTGTGYDQPQHF.

The V call is TRBV7-8, the J call TRBJ2-2; 12 positions agree with TRBD2. The CDR3 covers 15 residues. CDR1 and CDR2 from the germline V gene are SGHVS and FQNEAQ. With 3 bases clipped from V and 7 bases from J, the junction kept 3 bases outside the gene matches. In nucleotides, the CDR3 is TGTGCCAGCAGCTTGGCTAGCGGGAGGGTCGGGGAGCTGTTTTTT. Its translation is CASSLASGRVGELFF.